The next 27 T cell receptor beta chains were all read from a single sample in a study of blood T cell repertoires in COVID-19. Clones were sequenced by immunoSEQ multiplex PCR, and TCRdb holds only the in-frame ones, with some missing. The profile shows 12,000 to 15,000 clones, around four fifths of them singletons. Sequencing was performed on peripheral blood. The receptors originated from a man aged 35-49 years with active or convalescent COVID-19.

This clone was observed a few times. Written as DNA, the CDR3 is TGCGCCAGCAGCCCTTCGGAGGTCGGGGAGCTGTTTTTT. Translated: CASSPSEVGELFF. The V call is TRBV5-1, the J call TRBJ2-2; a weak D match, TRBD2 (5 bases). CDR3 size: 13 residues. Germline V gene sequence: CDR1 SGHRS, CDR2 YFSETQ. V was pared by 4 bases and J by 7 bases, with 11 bases between.

The CDR3: CASSFGDLPLYGYTF. DNA of the CDR3: TGTGCCAGCAGCTTCGGAGACCTCCCGCTCTATGGCTACACCTTC. The J gene is TRBJ1-2, the V gene TRBV5-5; D gene ambiguous. V was trimmed by 2 bases and J by 4 bases, leaving 15 bases between them. The CDR3 is 15 amino acids. Germline V CDR1 and CDR2: SGHKS, YYEKEE (reference sequence).

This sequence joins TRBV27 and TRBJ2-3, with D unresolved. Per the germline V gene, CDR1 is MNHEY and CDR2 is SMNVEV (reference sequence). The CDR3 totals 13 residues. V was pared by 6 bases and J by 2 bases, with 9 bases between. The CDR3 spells CASRTSLTDTQYF. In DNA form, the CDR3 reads TGTGCCAGCAGAACTTCCCTCACAGATACGCAGTATTTT.

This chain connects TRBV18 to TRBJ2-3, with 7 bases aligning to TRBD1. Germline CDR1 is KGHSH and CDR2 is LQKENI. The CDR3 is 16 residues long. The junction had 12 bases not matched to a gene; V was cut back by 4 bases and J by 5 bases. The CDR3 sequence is CASSLLGQLNLDTQYF. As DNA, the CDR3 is TGTGCCAGCTCACTCCTGGGACAGCTGAACTTAGATACGCAGTATTTT.

The CDR3 bases are TGCGCCAGCAGGGAGACAGGGGGTAATCAGCCCCAGCATTTT. This encodes CASRETGGNQPQHF. The chain uses TRBV10-2 and TRBJ1-5, with 9 nucleotides matching TRBD1. The CDR3 has 14 residues. J gave up 4 bases and V 6 bases, and 4 bases lay outside the gene matches. Germline values: CDR1 WSHSY, CDR2 SAAADI.

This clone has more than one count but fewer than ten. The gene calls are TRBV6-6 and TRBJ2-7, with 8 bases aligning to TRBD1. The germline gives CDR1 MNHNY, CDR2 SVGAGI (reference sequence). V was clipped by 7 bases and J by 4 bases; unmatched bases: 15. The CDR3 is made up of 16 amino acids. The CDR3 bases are TGTGCCAGCACCGAGGCTGCTGGACAGGGTCTTTACGAGCAGTACTTC. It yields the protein CASTEAAGQGLYEQYF.

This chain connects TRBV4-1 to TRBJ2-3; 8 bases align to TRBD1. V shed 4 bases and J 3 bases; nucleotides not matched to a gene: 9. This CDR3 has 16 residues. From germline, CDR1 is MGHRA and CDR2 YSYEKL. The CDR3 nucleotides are TGCGCCAGCAGCCCCGGGACAGGCCCCGGAACAGATACGCAGTATTTT. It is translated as CASSPGTGPGTDTQYF.

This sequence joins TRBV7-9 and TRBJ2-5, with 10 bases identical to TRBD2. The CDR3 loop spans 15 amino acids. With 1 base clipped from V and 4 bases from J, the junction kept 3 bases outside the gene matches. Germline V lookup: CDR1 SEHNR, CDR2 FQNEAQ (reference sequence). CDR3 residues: CASSLGLAGAETQYF. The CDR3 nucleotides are TGTGCCAGCAGCTTAGGCCTAGCGGGGGCAGAGACCCAGTACTTC.

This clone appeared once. CDR3 protein: CASSPELAVGELFF. The DNA for the CDR3 is TGTGCCAGCAGTCCCGAGCTAGCTGTCGGGGAGCTGTTTTTT. V usage is TRBV5-4 and J usage is TRBJ2-2; D possibly corresponds to TRBD2 (5 bases). Trimming stripped 5 bases from V and 7 bases from J, with 15 bases between. CDR1 is SGHNT, CDR2 YYREEE, per germline (reference sequence). The CDR3 sequence is 14 residues long.

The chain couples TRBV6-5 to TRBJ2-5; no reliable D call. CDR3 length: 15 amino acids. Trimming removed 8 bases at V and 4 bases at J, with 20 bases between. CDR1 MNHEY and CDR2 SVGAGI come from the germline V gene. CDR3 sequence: CASAFSQVTLETQYF. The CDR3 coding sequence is TGTGCCAGCGCCTTTAGTCAGGTGACCCTAGAGACCCAGTACTTC.

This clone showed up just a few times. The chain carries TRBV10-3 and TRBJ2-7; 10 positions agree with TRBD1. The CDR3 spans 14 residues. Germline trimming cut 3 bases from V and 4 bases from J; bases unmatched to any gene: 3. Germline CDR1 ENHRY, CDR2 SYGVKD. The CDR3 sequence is CAISEGTGVYEQYF. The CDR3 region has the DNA TGTGCCATCAGTGAAGGGACAGGGGTATACGAGCAGTACTTC.

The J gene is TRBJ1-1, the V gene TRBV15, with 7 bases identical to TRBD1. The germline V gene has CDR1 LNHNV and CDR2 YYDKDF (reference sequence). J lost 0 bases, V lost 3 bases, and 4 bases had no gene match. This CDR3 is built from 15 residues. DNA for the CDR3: TGTGCCACCAGCAGTCCGGGACAGCTGAACACTGAAGCTTTCTTT. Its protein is CATSSPGQLNTEAFF.

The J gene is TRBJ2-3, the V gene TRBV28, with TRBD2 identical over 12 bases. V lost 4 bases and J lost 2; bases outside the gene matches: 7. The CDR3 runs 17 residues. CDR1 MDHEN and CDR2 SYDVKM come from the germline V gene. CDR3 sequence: CASSSPSSGGATDTQYF. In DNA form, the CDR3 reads TGTGCCAGCAGTTCCCCATCTAGCGGGGGGGCCACAGATACGCAGTATTTT.

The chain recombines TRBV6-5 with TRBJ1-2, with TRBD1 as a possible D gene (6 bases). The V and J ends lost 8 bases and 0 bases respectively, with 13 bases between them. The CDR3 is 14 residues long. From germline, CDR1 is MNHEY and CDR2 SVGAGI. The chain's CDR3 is CASAYREANYGYTF. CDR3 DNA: TGTGCCAGCGCCTACAGGGAAGCTAACTATGGCTACACCTTC.

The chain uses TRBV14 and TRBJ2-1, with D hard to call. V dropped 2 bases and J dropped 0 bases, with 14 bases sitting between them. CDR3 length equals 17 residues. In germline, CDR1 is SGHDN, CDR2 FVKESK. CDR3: CASSQFSFLSSYNEQFF. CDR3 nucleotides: TGTGCCAGCAGCCAATTCTCGTTTCTGAGCTCCTACAATGAGCAGTTCTTC.

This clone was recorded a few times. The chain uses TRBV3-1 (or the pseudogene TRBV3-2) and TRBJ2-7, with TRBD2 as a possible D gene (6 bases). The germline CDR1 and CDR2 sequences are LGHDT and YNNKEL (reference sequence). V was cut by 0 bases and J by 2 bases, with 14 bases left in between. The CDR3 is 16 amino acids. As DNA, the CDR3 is TGTGCCAGCAGCCAAGATCAGGGCGCGGGGCCCTACGAGCAGTACTTC. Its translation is CASSQDQGAGPYEQYF.

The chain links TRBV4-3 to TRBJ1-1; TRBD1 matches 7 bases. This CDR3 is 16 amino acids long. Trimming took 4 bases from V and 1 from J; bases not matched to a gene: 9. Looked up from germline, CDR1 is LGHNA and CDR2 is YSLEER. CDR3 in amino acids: CASSPKQGNKNTEAFF. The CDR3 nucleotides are TGCGCCAGCAGCCCCAAACAGGGGAACAAGAACACTGAAGCTTTCTTT.

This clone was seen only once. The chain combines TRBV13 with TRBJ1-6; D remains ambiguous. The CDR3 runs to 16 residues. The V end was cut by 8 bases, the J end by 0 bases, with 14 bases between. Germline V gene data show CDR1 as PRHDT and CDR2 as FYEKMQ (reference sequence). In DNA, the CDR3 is TGTGCCAGCGCCTGGCGAGGTGGCTCCTATAATTCACCCCTCCACTTT. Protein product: CASAWRGGSYNSPLHF. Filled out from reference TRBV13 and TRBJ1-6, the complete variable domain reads AAGVIQSPRHLIKEKRETATLKCYPIPRHDTVYWYQQGPGQDPQFLISFYEKMQSDKGSIPDRFSAQQFSDYHSELNMSSLELGDSALYFCASAWRGGSYNSPLHFGNGTRLTVT.

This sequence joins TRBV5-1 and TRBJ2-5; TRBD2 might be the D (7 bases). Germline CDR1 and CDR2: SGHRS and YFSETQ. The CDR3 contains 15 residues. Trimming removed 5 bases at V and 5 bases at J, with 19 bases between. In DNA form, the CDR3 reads TGCGCCAGCAGTTTGTTCGGGGGGCGAGAGGAGACCCAGTACTTC. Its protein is CASSLFGGREETQYF. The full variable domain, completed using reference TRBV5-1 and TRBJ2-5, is KAGVTQTPRYLIKTRGQQVTLSCSPISGHRSVSWYQQTPGQGLQFLFEYFSETQRNKGNFPGRFSGRQFSNSRSEMNVSTLELGDSALYLCASSLFGGREETQYFGPGTRLLVL.

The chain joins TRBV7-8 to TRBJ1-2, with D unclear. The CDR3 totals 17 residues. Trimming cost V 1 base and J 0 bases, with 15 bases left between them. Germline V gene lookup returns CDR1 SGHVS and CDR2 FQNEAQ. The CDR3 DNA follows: TGTGCCAGCAGCTTAGGAGGGCTGGGTGTTTCTAACTATGGCTACACCTTC. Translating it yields CASSLGGLGVSNYGYTF.

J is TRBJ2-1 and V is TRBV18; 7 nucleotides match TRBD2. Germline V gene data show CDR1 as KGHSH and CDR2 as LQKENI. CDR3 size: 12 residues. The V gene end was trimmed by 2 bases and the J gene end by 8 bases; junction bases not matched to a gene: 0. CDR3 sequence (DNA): TGTGCCAGCTCACCAGGGGGGGATGAGCAGTTCTTC. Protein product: CASSPGGDEQFF.

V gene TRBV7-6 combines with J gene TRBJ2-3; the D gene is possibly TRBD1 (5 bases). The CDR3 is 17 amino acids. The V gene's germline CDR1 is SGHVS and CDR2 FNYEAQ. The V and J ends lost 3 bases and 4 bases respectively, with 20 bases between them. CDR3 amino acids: CASSFTGLVLSADTQYF. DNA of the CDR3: TGTGCCAGCAGCTTTACAGGTTTGGTATTATCGGCAGATACGCAGTATTTT.

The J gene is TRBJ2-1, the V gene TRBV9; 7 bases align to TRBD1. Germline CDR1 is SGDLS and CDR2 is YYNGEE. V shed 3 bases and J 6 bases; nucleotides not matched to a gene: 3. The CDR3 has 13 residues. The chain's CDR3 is CASSARQGNEQFF. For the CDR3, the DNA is TGTGCCAGCAGCGCCAGACAGGGCAATGAGCAGTTCTTC.

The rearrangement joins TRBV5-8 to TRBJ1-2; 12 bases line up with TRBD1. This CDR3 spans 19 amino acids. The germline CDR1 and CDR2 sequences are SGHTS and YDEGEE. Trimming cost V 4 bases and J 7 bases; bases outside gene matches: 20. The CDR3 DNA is TGTGCCAGCAGCCGAGACCCTACCGGGACAGGGGGCGCGAGGGGTGGCTACACCTTC. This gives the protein CASSRDPTGTGGARGGYTF.

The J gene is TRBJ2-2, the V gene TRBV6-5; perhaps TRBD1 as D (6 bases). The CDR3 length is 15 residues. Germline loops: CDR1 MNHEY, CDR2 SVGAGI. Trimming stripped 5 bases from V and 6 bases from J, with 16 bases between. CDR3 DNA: TGTGCCAGCAGTAACCTGGCAGGGGAGCCCGGGGAGCTGTTTTTT. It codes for CASSNLAGEPGELFF.

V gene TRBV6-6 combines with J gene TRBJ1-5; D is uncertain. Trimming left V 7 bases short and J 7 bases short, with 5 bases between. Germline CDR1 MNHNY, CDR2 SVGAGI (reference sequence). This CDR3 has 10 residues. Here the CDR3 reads CASNTQPQHF. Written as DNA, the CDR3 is TGTGCCAGCAACACCCAGCCCCAGCATTTT.

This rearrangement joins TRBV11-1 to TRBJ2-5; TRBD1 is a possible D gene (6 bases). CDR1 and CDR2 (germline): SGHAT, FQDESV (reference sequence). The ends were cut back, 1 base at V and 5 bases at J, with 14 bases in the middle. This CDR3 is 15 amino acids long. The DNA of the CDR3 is TGTGCCAGCAGCTTAGTGGCAGGGGAAACGGAGACCCAGTACTTC. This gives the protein CASSLVAGETETQYF.